This T cell receptor (beta chain) was profiled in a study of radiation and T cells in renal cell carcinoma. TCRdb's table, derived via immunoSEQ multiplex PCR, lists solely in-frame clones and lacks some. The repertoire consists of roughly 130,000 clones, with over 75% occurring once and the leading ten covering about 1.9%. From germline, CDR1 is SGHTA and CDR2 FQGNSA. V lost 6 bases, J lost 0 bases, and 8 bases lay in between. This CDR3 comprises 14 residues. Time point indicated: blood 2 weeks post-SBRT. Treatment in this sample: 15 Gy SBRT to primary tumor, nephrectomy 4 weeks later. The TCR comes from a woman aged 55-69 years with renal cell carcinoma. The chain links TRBV7-2 to TRBJ2-2; tentative D call: TRBD2 (6 bases). This material consisted of blood, taken from a patient whose treatment included radiotherapy and nephrectomy. Written as DNA, the CDR3 is TGTGCCAGCAGAGCGGGCCCGAACACCGGGGAGCTGTTTTTT. Translating it yields CASRAGPNTGELFF.